The 26 T cell receptor beta chains in this list originate from one sample, sequenced in a study of shared clonotypes between healthy human individuals. This table comes from immunoSEQ multiplex PCR, and its TCRdb copy is limited to in-frame clones, with some not included. This table has approximately 100,000 clones, 68% appearing once. The sample consisted of memory CD8+ T cells sorted from blood. Subset described: CD45RO+ cells pooled with CCR7-negative TemRA cells. All receptors come from a woman under 40 in good health.

The count of this clone is one. V is TRBV6-1 and J is TRBJ1-1; TRBD1 is a possible D gene (6 bases). The CDR3 contains 12 residues. Between the trimmed V and J ends, which lost 11 bases and 1 base, there was a span of 11 bases. Germline V gene lookup returns CDR1 MNHNS and CDR2 SASEGT. In nucleotides, the CDR3 is TGTGCCGGCACGACAGGGAACACTGAAGCTTTCTTT. This codes for CAGTTGNTEAFF.

This clone was observed a few times. The rearrangement uses TRBV27 and TRBJ2-1; unclear D gene. The V gene lost 6 bases and the J gene lost 0 bases, with 21 bases spanning the gap. The CDR3 has 18 residues. Germline V lookup: CDR1 MNHEY, CDR2 SMNVEV (reference sequence). The DNA for the CDR3 is TGTGCCAGCAGCCCAGGCGTAGTTTATATCGGCTCCTACAATGAGCAGTTCTTC. It specifies CASSPGVVYIGSYNEQFF.

This clone is medium-sized. The J gene is TRBJ1-5, the V gene TRBV6-4; a possible D gene is TRBD1 (6 bases). V was shortened by 0 bases and J by 7 bases, with 7 bases between the two germline ends. This CDR3 is built from 13 residues. Germline V gene data show CDR1 as MRHNA and CDR2 as SNTAGT. CDR3 nucleotides: TGTGCCAGCAGTGACTCGGACAGCCAGCCCCAGCATTTT. Translating gives CASSDSDSQPQHF.

The chain recombines TRBV11-1 with TRBJ2-7; D is perhaps TRBD2 (5 bases). The germline V gene encodes CDR1 SGHAT and CDR2 FQDESV (reference sequence). The CDR3 totals 14 residues. Trimming pared 5 bases from V and 0 bases from J, leaving 11 bases between. Written as DNA, the CDR3 is TGTGCCAGCAGCGGAAGAGGGAGCTCCTACGAGCAGTACTTC. Protein product: CASSGRGSSYEQYF.

This sequence joins TRBV2 and TRBJ1-5; 7 nucleotides agree with TRBD1. V was pared by 4 bases and J by 6 bases, with 6 bases of the junction left unmatched. Germline lookup yields CDR1 SNHLY and CDR2 FYNNEI. This CDR3 spans 14 amino acids. CDR3 nucleotides: TGTGCCAGCAGTGGAGACAGGGAGTCTCAGCCCCAGCATTTT. Its protein is CASSGDRESQPQHF.

There are a few counts of this clone. The CDR3 region has the DNA TGTGCCAGCAGCCGATTAACTGAAGCTTTCTTT. It translates to CASSRLTEAFF. V is TRBV5-6 and J is TRBJ1-1; D not certain. This CDR3 has 11 amino acids. In germline, CDR1 is SGHDT, CDR2 YYEEEE. V lost 4 bases and J lost 5, with 6 bases in between.

The chain uses TRBV19 and TRBJ2-1; 8 bases line up with TRBD2. The CDR3 spans 14 residues. Germline assignment: CDR1 LNHDA and CDR2 SQIVND (reference sequence). The V gene end was trimmed by 7 bases and the J gene end by 5 bases; junction bases not matched to a gene: 7. The CDR3 sequence: CASKVLAADNEQFF. As DNA, the CDR3 is TGTGCCAGTAAGGTACTAGCGGCAGACAATGAGCAGTTCTTC. Together with reference TRBV19 and TRBJ2-1, the CDR3 gives the full variable domain: DGGITQSPKYLFRKEGQNVTLSCEQNLNHDAMYWYRQDPGQGLRLIYYSQIVNDFQKGDIAEGYSVSREKKESFPLTVTSAQKNPTAFYLCASKVLAADNEQFFGPGTRLTVL.

In nucleotides, the CDR3 is TGTGCCAGCAGCGTAGTCCCGGGGCTCTATGGCTACACCTTC. Translating it yields CASSVVPGLYGYTF. V and J are TRBV9 and TRBJ1-2; weak D call: TRBD1 (5 bases). The length of the CDR3 is 14 residues. Germline lookup yields CDR1 SGDLS and CDR2 YYNGEE. Trimming pared 0 bases from V and 4 bases from J, leaving 10 bases between.

This clone was observed at least ten times. Other DNA variants within this sample encode the same CDR3. The chain couples TRBV29-1 to TRBJ2-7; TRBD1 agrees at 7 bases. Germline CDR1 reads SQVTM; CDR2 reads ANQGSEA. The CDR3 totals 12 residues. J was trimmed by 2 bases and V by 6 bases; bases with no gene match: 4. CDR3 sequence reads: CSVRDSTYEQYF. CDR3 nucleotides: TGCAGCGTACGGGACAGCACCTACGAGCAGTACTTC.

The rearrangement uses TRBV7-9 and TRBJ2-3, with D unclear. This CDR3 is 15 amino acids long. Trimming removed 1 base from V and 2 bases from J, with 10 bases in between. Looked up from germline, CDR1 is SEHNR and CDR2 is FQNEAQ (reference sequence). Here the CDR3 reads CASSLGERDTDTQYF. The CDR3 coding sequence is TGTGCCAGCAGCTTAGGTGAGCGAGACACAGATACGCAGTATTTT.

The chain couples TRBV11-2 to TRBJ1-4; TRBD1 might be the D (6 bases). This CDR3 has 13 residues. CDR1 and CDR2 (germline): SGHAT, FQNNGV. Trimming removed 5 bases at V and 6 bases at J, with 10 bases between. CDR3 region: CASSQGLYEKLFF. The CDR3 DNA follows: TGTGCCAGCAGCCAGGGGCTTTATGAAAAACTGTTTTTT. Filled out from reference TRBV11-2 and TRBJ1-4, the complete variable domain reads EAGVAQSPRYKIIEKRQSVAFWCNPISGHATLYWYQQILGQGPKLLIQFQNNGVVDDSQLPKDRFSAERLKGVDSTLKIQPAKLEDSAVYLCASSQGLYEKLFFGSGTQLSVL.

The V call is TRBV19, the J call TRBJ2-6; possible D gene TRBD1, 5 bases. The length of the CDR3 is 18 residues. The ends were cut back, 3 bases at V and 0 bases at J, with 15 bases in the middle. Germline V gene data show CDR1 as LNHDA and CDR2 as SQIVND (reference sequence). The CDR3 reads CASSITDMSLSGANVLTF. In DNA, the CDR3 is TGTGCCAGTAGTATTACGGACATGTCCCTCTCTGGGGCCAACGTCCTGACTTTC.

V is TRBV6-1 and J is TRBJ2-7; possibly TRBD2 for D (6 bases). The CDR3 is made up of 15 amino acids. Deletions cut 4 bases from V and 7 bases from J, with 20 bases between. Germline V lookup: CDR1 MNHNS, CDR2 SASEGT. The CDR3 DNA reads TGTGCCAGCAGTGGACGACTAGAGGTGTTCGATGAGCAGTACTTC. Translating gives CASSGRLEVFDEQYF.

This chain links TRBV5-1 with TRBJ2-3; D is ambiguous. Germline values: CDR1 SGHRS, CDR2 YFSETQ. CDR3 length: 13 amino acids. V lost 3 bases to trimming and J lost 8 bases, with 13 bases between them. The CDR3 DNA sequence: TGCGCCAGCAGCTCCGACAATTTCGGTACGCAGTATTTT. The encoded protein is CASSSDNFGTQYF. Based on the CDR3 plus reference TRBV5-1 and TRBJ2-3, the full variable domain is KAGVTQTPRYLIKTRGQQVTLSCSPISGHRSVSWYQQTPGQGLQFLFEYFSETQRNKGNFPGRFSGRQFSNSRSEMNVSTLELGDSALYLCASSSDNFGTQYFGPGTRLTVL.

This rearrangement joins TRBV10-3 to TRBJ1-5; unclear D gene. Trimming removed 3 bases from V and 0 bases from J, with 9 bases in between. The CDR3 is 15 residues long. Germline-derived CDR1 and CDR2 are ENHRY and SYGVKD. Written as DNA, the CDR3 is TGTGCCATCAGTGACGATTCAAGTAGCAATCAGCCCCAGCATTTT. It codes for CAISDDSSSNQPQHF.

The sample holds one count of this clone. This chain connects TRBV25-1 to TRBJ2-7, with no clear D. The length of the CDR3 is 12 residues. Deletions cut 4 bases from V and 6 bases from J, with 10 bases between. The germline CDR1 and CDR2 sequences are MGHDK and SYGVNS. The CDR3 DNA follows: TGTGCCAGCAGTGTGGGTCGGATCGAGCAGTACTTC. It is translated as CASSVGRIEQYF.

J is TRBJ2-7 and V is TRBV5-1, with 10 bases aligning to TRBD2. Germline CDR1 SGHRS, CDR2 YFSETQ. The CDR3 is 14 amino acids. With V trimmed by 4 bases and J by 2 bases, 3 bases remained unmatched. In DNA, the CDR3 is TGCGCCAGCAGCGTGGGACTAGCGCCCTACGAGCAGTACTTC. Its translation is CASSVGLAPYEQYF.

The genes are TRBV25-1 and TRBJ1-5, with a weak D call TRBD1 (5 bases). Germline lookup yields CDR1 MGHDK and CDR2 SYGVNS. The V gene lost 1 base and the J gene lost 6 bases, with 13 bases spanning the gap. This CDR3 comprises 15 residues. The CDR3 loop reads CASSELGAGGQPQHF. The CDR3 DNA reads as TGTGCCAGCAGTGAATTAGGGGCTGGGGGTCAGCCCCAGCATTTT.

This chain's CDR3 is CASSPGLDYEQYF. The CDR3 DNA is TGCGCCAGCAGTCCTGGACTAGACTACGAGCAGTACTTC. The chain carries TRBV5-1 and TRBJ2-7, with TRBD2 matching over 7 bases. V dropped 5 bases and J dropped 3; count of bases not matched to a gene: 5. Germline V lookup: CDR1 SGHRS, CDR2 YFSETQ. This CDR3 region has 13 residues.

This clone turned up a few times. The chain joins TRBV2 to TRBJ2-7, with 8 bases lining up with TRBD2. The trim removed 6 bases at V and 1 base at J, leaving 5 bases unmatched. This CDR3 has 14 amino acids. CDR1 and CDR2 (germline): SNHLY, FYNNEI. CDR3 sequence (DNA): TGTGCCAGCAGGGATAGCGGGGAATCCTACGAGCAGTACTTC. Its translation is CASRDSGESYEQYF.

The rearrangement uses TRBV18 and TRBJ1-4, with D possibly being TRBD1 (5 bases). V was shortened by 3 bases and J by 5 bases, with 13 bases between the two germline ends. Per the germline V gene, CDR1 is KGHSH and CDR2 is LQKENI. The CDR3 loop spans 15 amino acids. The CDR3 sequence: CASSPEQGLNEKLFF. The CDR3 DNA is TGTGCCAGCTCACCCGAGCAGGGCCTCAATGAAAAACTGTTTTTT.

The rearrangement joins TRBV2 to TRBJ2-5; perhaps TRBD2 as D (5 bases). The germline V and J ends were trimmed by 9 bases and 4 bases, with 15 bases remaining between them. The CDR3 has 13 amino acids. CDR1 and CDR2 (germline): SNHLY, FYNNEI. The CDR3 is CARLNFRGETQYF. CDR3 DNA: TGTGCCAGGCTCAACTTTCGGGGAGAGACCCAGTACTTC.

The chain uses TRBV28 and TRBJ2-7; TRBD2 is a possible D gene (6 bases). This CDR3 has 14 amino acids. Germline values: CDR1 MDHEN, CDR2 SYDVKM. Trimming removed 6 bases at V and 1 base at J, with 13 bases between. This CDR3 is CASRPGLESYEQYF. The CDR3 coding sequence is TGTGCCAGCAGGCCGGGACTGGAGTCCTACGAGCAGTACTTC.

The chain recombines TRBV28 with TRBJ1-5; the match to TRBD1 covers 8 bases. This CDR3 has 16 amino acids. Germline V gene lookup returns CDR1 MDHEN and CDR2 SYDVKM. Trimming took 6 bases from V and 3 from J; bases not matched to a gene: 10. The CDR3 loop reads CASRQFRGPVNQPQHF. The CDR3 bases are TGTGCCAGCAGACAATTCAGGGGGCCGGTCAATCAGCCCCAGCATTTT. Full variable domain (rest looked up from reference TRBV28 and TRBJ1-5): DVKVTQSSRYLVKRTGEKVFLECVQDMDHENMFWYRQDPGLGLRLIYFSYDVKMKEKGDIPEGYSVSREKKERFSLILESASTNQTSMYLCASRQFRGPVNQPQHFGDGTRLSIL.

V and J are TRBV13 and TRBJ1-1; no definite D call. The CDR3 is 15 amino acids. Trimming pared 1 base from V and 7 bases from J, leaving 16 bases between. The germline V gene encodes CDR1 PRHDT and CDR2 FYEKMQ (reference sequence). CDR3: CASSLDGLGQYEAFF. Written as DNA, the CDR3 is TGTGCCAGCAGCTTAGATGGGCTAGGTCAGTATGAAGCTTTCTTT.

CDR3 bases: TGTGCCAGCAGCTTAACCGGGACTAGCGTCACCGGGGAGCTGTTTTTT. Its translation: CASSLTGTSVTGELFF. The chain uses TRBV28 and TRBJ2-2; TRBD2 matches at 10 bases. There are 16 residues in the CDR3. The V gene's germline CDR1 is MDHEN and CDR2 SYDVKM. The trim removed 6 bases at V and 4 bases at J, leaving 8 bases unmatched.